The 6 T cell receptor beta chains reported below all come from one sample, sequenced in a study of memory CD4+ T cells and cytomegalovirus serostatus. The sort gate was single viable CD3+CD4+CD8-CD45RO+ cells for memory CD4+ T cells. This table comes from immunoSEQ multiplex PCR, and its TCRdb copy is limited to in-frame clones, with some not included. Among some 52,000 clones listed, approximately 80% were seen once. The material sequenced was memory CD4+ T cells from blood. These receptors all come from an adult in good health and CMV-seropositive.

The chain uses TRBV11-2 and TRBJ2-3; TRBD1 agrees at 9 bases. The CDR3 is 17 residues long. In germline, CDR1 is SGHAT, CDR2 FQNNGV. The junction had 8 bases not matched to a gene; V was cut back by 2 bases and J by 2 bases. CDR3 protein: CASSLSKGQGATDTQYF. The CDR3 bases are TGTGCCAGCAGCTTATCGAAGGGACAGGGTGCCACAGATACGCAGTATTTT.

The V call is TRBV25-1, the J call TRBJ2-1, with D hard to call. The CDR3 is 11 amino acids. Per the germline V gene, CDR1 is MGHDK and CDR2 is SYGVNS. The germline V and J ends were trimmed by 7 bases and 10 bases, with 11 bases remaining between them. The CDR3 DNA sequence: TGTGCCAGCAAGGTGGAGTGGGAGCAGTTCTTC. It translates to CASKVEWEQFF.

The chain carries TRBV7-6 and TRBJ2-3, with D unresolved. This CDR3 region has 13 residues. Trimming cost V 1 base and J 12 bases, with 14 bases left between them. CDR1 and CDR2 (germline): SGHVS, FNYEAQ. The CDR3 DNA follows: TGTGCCAGCAGCTTAGGCAGGTCTGGCCCACAGTATTTT. Amino acid sequence: CASSLGRSGPQYF.

The chain employs TRBV7-2 and TRBJ2-5; either TRBD1 or TRBD2 may supply D (5 bases each). The V end was cut by 1 base, the J end by 5 bases, with 8 bases between. CDR1 SGHTA and CDR2 FQGNSA come from the germline V gene. The CDR3 is 13 amino acids. CDR3 in DNA: TGTGCCAGCAGCTTAGGGGGGTCGGAGACCCAGTACTTC. Its protein product is CASSLGGSETQYF.

This clone was counted between two and nine times. The chain recombines TRBV29-1 with TRBJ1-1, with D perhaps matching TRBD1 (5 bases). CDR3 size: 13 residues. V lost 4 bases and J lost 1, with 10 bases in between. Germline CDR1 reads SQVTM; CDR2 reads ANQGSEA. The CDR3 region is CSVARDKNTEAFF. Written as DNA, the CDR3 is TGCAGCGTTGCCAGGGATAAGAACACTGAAGCTTTCTTT.

The chain joins TRBV18 to TRBJ1-1, with TRBD1 as a possible D gene (5 bases). The CDR3 has 15 residues. V was clipped by 6 bases and J by 0 bases, with 14 bases between them. Germline CDR1 is KGHSH and CDR2 is LQKENI. DNA for the CDR3: TGTGCCAGCTCGGCGGGGAGGGGACTGAACACTGAAGCTTTCTTT. Translating it yields CASSAGRGLNTEAFF. The complete variable domain, with remaining parts taken from reference TRBV18 and TRBJ1-1, reads NAGVMQNPRHLVRRRGQEARLRCSPMKGHSHVYWYRQLPEEGLKFMVYLQKENIIDESGMPKERFSAEFPKEGPSILRIQQVVRGDSAAYFCASSAGRGLNTEAFFGQGTRLTVV.